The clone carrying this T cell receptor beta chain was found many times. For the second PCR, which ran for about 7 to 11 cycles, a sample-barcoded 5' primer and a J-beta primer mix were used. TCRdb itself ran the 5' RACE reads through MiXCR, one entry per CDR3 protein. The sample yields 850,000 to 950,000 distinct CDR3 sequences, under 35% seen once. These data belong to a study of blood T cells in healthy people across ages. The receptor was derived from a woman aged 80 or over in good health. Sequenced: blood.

CDR3 DNA sequence: TGTGCCAGCAGTTACTCTGCGGGGGGGCGCTACGAGCAGTACTTC. It codes for CASSYSAGGRYEQYF. This chain connects TRBV6-2 or TRBV6-3 to TRBJ2-7; 9 positions match TRBD2. CDR1 is MNHEY, CDR2 SVGEGT, per germline. The CDR3 totals 15 residues. V shed 0 bases, J shed 3 bases, and the junction held 3 bases outside the gene matches.